The 20 T cell receptor beta chains reported below all come from one sample, sequenced in a study of blood T cell repertoires in COVID-19. TCRdb keeps only in-frame clones here, not all; method: immunoSEQ multiplex PCR. Among approximately 150,000 clones listed, 84% were seen once. Input material: peripheral blood. The receptors were gathered from a woman between 50 and 59 years old in a cohort sampled during active or convalescent COVID-19.

The V call is TRBV5-4, the J call TRBJ2-1; a possible D gene is TRBD2 (5 bases). This CDR3 is built from 16 residues. Germline V lookup: CDR1 SGHNT, CDR2 YYREEE (reference sequence). Trimming left V 4 bases short and J 7 bases short, with 21 bases between. CDR3 amino acids: CASSRFEGLIWNEQFF. The CDR3 DNA is TGTGCCAGCAGCCGATTTGAGGGTCTGATCTGGAATGAGCAGTTCTTC.

The chain employs TRBV15 and TRBJ2-1; 10 bases align to TRBD1. Per germline, CDR1 LNHNV and CDR2 YYDKDF (reference sequence). The CDR3 has 14 amino acids. The V gene end was trimmed by 1 base and the J gene end by 8 bases; junction bases not matched to a gene: 2. The chain's CDR3 is CATSRATGGYEQFF. In DNA, the CDR3 is TGTGCCACCAGCAGAGCGACAGGGGGCTATGAGCAGTTCTTC.

This clone was observed once. The V gene is TRBV27, the J gene TRBJ2-1; D is ambiguous. The CDR3 length is 14 residues. Germline values: CDR1 MNHEY, CDR2 SMNVEV (reference sequence). V lost 5 bases and J 4 bases, leaving 12 bases between the germline ends. In DNA form, the CDR3 reads TGTGCCAGCAGTCGCACCAGTAAGTACAATGAGCAGTTCTTC. It translates to CASSRTSKYNEQFF.

The chain combines TRBV11-2 with TRBJ2-1, with D possibly TRBD2 on 6 matching bases. The CDR3 extends over 15 amino acids. Trimming took off 4 bases at V and 6 bases at J, with 16 bases between the two ends. From germline, CDR1 is SGHAT and CDR2 FQNNGV. The CDR3: CASSYRGLTSNEQFF. In DNA form, the CDR3 reads TGTGCCAGCAGCTATCGGGGCCTGACTAGCAATGAGCAGTTCTTC.

This clone has just one count. V and J are TRBV24-1 and TRBJ1-4; D is undetermined. V was clipped by 2 bases and J by 4 bases, with 7 bases between them. The germline gives CDR1 KGHDR, CDR2 SFDVKD. The CDR3 covers 14 residues. CDR3 DNA: TGTGCCACCAGTGATTCACAGAGTAATGAAAAACTGTTTTTT. This gives the protein CATSDSQSNEKLFF.

V is TRBV27 and J is TRBJ2-7; tentative D call: TRBD1 (6 bases). The V gene lost 3 bases and the J gene lost 2 bases, with 11 bases spanning the gap. There are 14 residues in the CDR3. Germline loops: CDR1 MNHEY, CDR2 SMNVEV (reference sequence). CDR3: CASSFAGDTYEQYF. DNA for the CDR3: TGTGCCAGCAGTTTCGCAGGGGACACCTACGAGCAGTACTTC.

This clone showed up just once. CDR3 protein: CATSDLRQGSYGYTF. The DNA of the CDR3 is TGTGCCACCAGTGATTTGCGACAGGGAAGCTATGGCTACACCTTC. The chain employs TRBV24-1 and TRBJ1-2, with TRBD1 matching 7 bases. CDR3 length: 15 amino acids. Trimming removed 0 bases from V and 4 bases from J; junction bases left unmatched: 4. Germline CDR1 is KGHDR and CDR2 is SFDVKD.

V and J are TRBV10-3 and TRBJ1-2, with 8 positions matching TRBD1. The V gene end was trimmed by 10 bases and the J gene end by 3 bases; junction bases not matched to a gene: 7. Germline V CDR1 and CDR2: ENHRY, SYGVKD. CDR3 size: 13 residues. The chain's CDR3 is CATAVGQDYGYTF. CDR3 in DNA: TGTGCCACCGCGGTGGGACAGGACTATGGCTACACCTTC.

The genes are TRBV2 and TRBJ1-6; no clear D gene. Germline V gene data show CDR1 as SNHLY and CDR2 as FYNNEI. The CDR3 has 16 residues. V shed 2 bases and J shed 6 bases, with 14 bases lying between them. The CDR3 spells CASSESGRESNSPLHF. The CDR3, as DNA: TGTGCCAGCAGTGAATCGGGGAGAGAGTCTAATTCACCCCTCCACTTT. The complete variable domain, with remaining parts taken from reference TRBV2 and TRBJ1-6, reads EPEVTQTPSHQVTQMGQEVILRCVPISNHLYFYWYRQILGQKVEFLVSFYNNEISEKSEIFDDQFSVERPDGSNFTLKIRSTKLEDSAMYFCASSESGRESNSPLHFGNGTRLTVT.

The rearrangement links TRBV7-3 to TRBJ2-1; unclear D gene. This CDR3 contains 13 residues. Germline V gene sequence: CDR1 SGHTA, CDR2 FQGTGA. V lost 1 base to trimming and J lost 7 bases, with 8 bases between them. The CDR3 bases are TGTGCCAGCAGCTTAAATTCAGGTAATGAGCAGTTCTTC. This sequence encodes CASSLNSGNEQFF.

The chain has TRBV27 and TRBJ1-1; 9 bases map to TRBD1. V was clipped by 4 bases and J by 3 bases; unmatched bases: 6. This CDR3 is built from 15 residues. CDR1 MNHEY and CDR2 SMNVEV come from the germline V gene (reference sequence). CDR3 DNA sequence: TGTGCCAGCAGTTGGATACGGGACAGGGACACTGAAGCTTTCTTT. Residues: CASSWIRDRDTEAFF.

The chain couples TRBV4-3 to TRBJ1-2; 10 nucleotides align to TRBD1. CDR3 length equals 14 residues. J lost 3 bases, V lost 5 bases, and 3 bases had no gene match. Germline CDR1 and CDR2: LGHNA and YSLEER. In nucleotides, the CDR3 is TGCGCCAGCAGCTCAGGACAGGGGGACTATGGCTACACCTTC. It translates to CASSSGQGDYGYTF.

The chain joins TRBV7-9 to TRBJ2-2, with D possibly being TRBD1 (5 bases). V lost 1 base and J lost 7, with 16 bases in between. The length of the CDR3 is 16 residues. Germline CDR1 SEHNR, CDR2 FQNEAQ (reference sequence). In DNA, the CDR3 is TGTGCCAGCAGCTTAGGGGCCCTTCAGGGTGTCGGGGAGCTGTTTTTT. It codes for CASSLGALQGVGELFF. Combining the CDR3 with reference TRBV7-9 and TRBJ2-2 gives the whole variable domain DTGVSQNPRHKITKRGQNVTFRCDPISEHNRLYWYRQTLGQGPEFLTYFQNEAQLEKSRLLSDRFSAERPKGSFSTLEIQRTEQGDSAMYLCASSLGALQGVGELFFGEGSRLTVL.

The chain joins TRBV11-2 to TRBJ1-1; 11 bases align to TRBD1. Germline V gene lookup returns CDR1 SGHAT and CDR2 FQNNGV. The CDR3 extends over 16 amino acids. Germline trimming cut 5 bases from V and 2 bases from J; bases unmatched to any gene: 7. CDR3 nucleotides: TGTGCCAGCAGCCCCGGACAGGGGGCGGCAAACACTGAAGCTTTCTTT. This gives the protein CASSPGQGAANTEAFF.

The table lists this clone with many counts. This specimen includes other DNA sequences encoding the same CDR3. The chain couples TRBV18 to TRBJ2-5, with a tentative D call TRBD1 (6 bases). The CDR3 totals 14 residues. V gave up 3 bases and J gave up 1 base, with 9 bases separating them. The germline V gene has CDR1 KGHSH and CDR2 LQKENI. The CDR3 DNA is TGTGCCAGCTCACCGACAGGCCTCCAAGAGACCCAGTACTTC. Translated: CASSPTGLQETQYF.

The chain uses TRBV4-3 and TRBJ1-2; the D is unclear. V shed 4 bases and J shed 3 bases, with 12 bases lying between them. CDR1 and CDR2 (germline): LGHNA, YSLEER. The CDR3 contains 14 residues. DNA of the CDR3: TGCGCCAGCAGCCGATCAACTAATGACTATGGCTACACCTTC. Its translation: CASSRSTNDYGYTF.

The chain combines TRBV12-1 with TRBJ2-3; the DNA was not used to check the table's D call, TRBD2. TRBV12-1 is assigned pseudogene status. The CDR3 is made up of 13 amino acids. The CDR3 DNA is TGTGCCAGCAGCCCCCTTGGTCTAGCTACGCAGTATTTT. This translates into CASSPLGLATQYF.

This clone was observed a few times. The chain carries TRBV6-6 and TRBJ1-5, with D perhaps TRBD1 (6 bases). CDR1 and CDR2 (germline): MNHNY, SVGAGI (reference sequence). V was cut by 6 bases and J by 1 base, with 7 bases left in between. The CDR3 has 13 amino acids. CDR3: CASRGQSNQPQHF. The CDR3 DNA follows: TGTGCCAGCAGAGGACAGAGCAATCAGCCCCAGCATTTT.

This sequence joins TRBV6-5 and TRBJ1-2, with D hard to call. V lost 7 bases and J 8 bases, leaving 11 bases between the germline ends. Germline lookup yields CDR1 MNHEY and CDR2 SVGAGI. CDR3 length equals 11 residues. Here the CDR3 reads CASKEYQGYTF. CDR3 DNA sequence: TGTGCCAGCAAGGAGTATCAGGGCTACACCTTC.

This chain uses TRBV6-5 with TRBJ1-2; no clear D gene. Germline V lookup: CDR1 MNHEY, CDR2 SVGAGI. There are 13 residues in the CDR3. Deletions cut 7 bases from V and 3 bases from J, with 12 bases between. The CDR3 here is CASITDCHYGYTF. CDR3 bases: TGTGCCAGCATTACGGACTGCCACTATGGCTACACCTTC.